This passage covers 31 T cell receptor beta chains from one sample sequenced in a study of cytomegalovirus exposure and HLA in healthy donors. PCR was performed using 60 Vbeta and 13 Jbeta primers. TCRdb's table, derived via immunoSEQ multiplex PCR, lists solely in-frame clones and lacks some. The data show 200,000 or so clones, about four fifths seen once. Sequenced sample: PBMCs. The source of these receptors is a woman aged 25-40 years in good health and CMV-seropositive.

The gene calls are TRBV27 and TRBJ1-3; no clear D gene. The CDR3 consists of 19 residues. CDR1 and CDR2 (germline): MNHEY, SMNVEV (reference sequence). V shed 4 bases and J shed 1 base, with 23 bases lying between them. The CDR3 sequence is CASSSGPFPGSSSGNTIYF. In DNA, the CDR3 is TGTGCCAGCAGTTCCGGACCGTTTCCGGGATCTTCTTCTGGAAACACCATATATTTT.

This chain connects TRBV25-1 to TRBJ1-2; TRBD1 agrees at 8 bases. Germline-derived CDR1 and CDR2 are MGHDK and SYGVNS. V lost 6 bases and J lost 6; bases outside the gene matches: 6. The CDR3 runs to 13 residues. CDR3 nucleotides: TGTGCCAGCAGGAGACAGGGGCAGGATGGCTACACCTTC. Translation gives CASRRQGQDGYTF.

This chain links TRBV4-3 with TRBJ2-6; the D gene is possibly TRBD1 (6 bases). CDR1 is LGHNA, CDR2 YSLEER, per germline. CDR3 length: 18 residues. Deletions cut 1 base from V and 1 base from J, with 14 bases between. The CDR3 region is CASSQGPGASSGANVLTF. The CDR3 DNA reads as TGCGCCAGCAGCCAAGGTCCAGGGGCCTCTTCTGGGGCCAACGTCCTGACTTTC.

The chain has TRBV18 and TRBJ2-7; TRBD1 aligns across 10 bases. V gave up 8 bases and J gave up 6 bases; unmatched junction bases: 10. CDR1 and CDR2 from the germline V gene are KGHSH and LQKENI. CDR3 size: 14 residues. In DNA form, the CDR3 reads TGTGCCAGCGCGCTTCTCGGGACAGGGGTCGAGCAGTACTTC. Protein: CASALLGTGVEQYF.

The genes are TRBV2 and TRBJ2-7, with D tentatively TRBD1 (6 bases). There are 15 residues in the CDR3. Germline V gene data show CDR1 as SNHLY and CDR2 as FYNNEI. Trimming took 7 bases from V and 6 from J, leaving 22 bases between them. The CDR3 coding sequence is TGTGCCAGCAATCACAGGGAAAAGGACGGCTCCGAGCAGTACTTC. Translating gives CASNHREKDGSEQYF.

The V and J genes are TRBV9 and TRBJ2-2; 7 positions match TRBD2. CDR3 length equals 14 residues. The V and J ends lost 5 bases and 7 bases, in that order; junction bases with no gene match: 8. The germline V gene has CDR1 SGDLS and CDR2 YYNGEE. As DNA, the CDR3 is TGTGCCAGCAGTTTCTTAGCGGGTGGCGGGGAGCTGTTTTTT. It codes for CASSFLAGGGELFF.

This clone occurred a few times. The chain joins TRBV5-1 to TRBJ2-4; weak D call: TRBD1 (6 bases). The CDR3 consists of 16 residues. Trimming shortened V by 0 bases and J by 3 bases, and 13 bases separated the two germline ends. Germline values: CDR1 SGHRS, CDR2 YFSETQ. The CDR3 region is CASSLAAGVGKNIQYF. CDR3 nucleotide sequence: TGCGCCAGCAGCTTGGCCGCAGGGGTGGGCAAAAACATTCAGTACTTC. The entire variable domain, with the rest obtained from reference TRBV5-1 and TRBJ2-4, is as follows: KAGVTQTPRYLIKTRGQQVTLSCSPISGHRSVSWYQQTPGQGLQFLFEYFSETQRNKGNFPGRFSGRQFSNSRSEMNVSTLELGDSALYLCASSLAAGVGKNIQYFGAGTRLSVL.

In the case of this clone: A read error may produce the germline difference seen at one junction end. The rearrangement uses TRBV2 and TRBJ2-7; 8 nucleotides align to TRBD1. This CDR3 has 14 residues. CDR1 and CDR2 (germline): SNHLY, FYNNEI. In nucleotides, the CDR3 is TGTGCCAGCGGTGAGGACAGGGCAGCATACGAGCAGTACTTC. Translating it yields CASGEDRAAYEQYF.

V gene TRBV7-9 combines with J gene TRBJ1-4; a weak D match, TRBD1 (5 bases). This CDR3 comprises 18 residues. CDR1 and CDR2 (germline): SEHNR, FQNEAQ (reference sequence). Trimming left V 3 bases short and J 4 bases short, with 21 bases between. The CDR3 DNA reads TGTGCCAGCAGCTTCGGGACTTCGTCTCCGTCTCTTAATGAAAAACTGTTTTTT. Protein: CASSFGTSSPSLNEKLFF.

CDR3 protein: CASSLKGTKPLHF. CDR3 bases: TGCGCCAGCAGCTTGAAGGGGACAAAACCCCTCCACTTT. The chain is built from TRBV5-1 and TRBJ1-6, with a possible D match to TRBD1 (6 bases). The CDR3 contains 13 residues. Germline CDR1 is SGHRS and CDR2 is YFSETQ. Deletions cut 1 base from V and 12 bases from J, with 11 bases between.

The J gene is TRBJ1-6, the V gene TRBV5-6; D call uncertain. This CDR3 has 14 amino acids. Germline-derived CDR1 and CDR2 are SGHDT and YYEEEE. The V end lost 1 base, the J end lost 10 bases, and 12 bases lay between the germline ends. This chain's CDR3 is CASSLYGHSSPLHF. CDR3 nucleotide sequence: TGTGCCAGCAGCTTGTACGGTCATTCCTCACCCCTCCACTTT.

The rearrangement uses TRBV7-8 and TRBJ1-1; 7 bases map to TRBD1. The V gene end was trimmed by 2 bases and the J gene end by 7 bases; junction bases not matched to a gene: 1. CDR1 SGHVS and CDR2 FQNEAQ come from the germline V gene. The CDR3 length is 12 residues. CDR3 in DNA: TGTGCCAGCAGCTTACAGGGGGTTGAAGCTTTCTTT. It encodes CASSLQGVEAFF.

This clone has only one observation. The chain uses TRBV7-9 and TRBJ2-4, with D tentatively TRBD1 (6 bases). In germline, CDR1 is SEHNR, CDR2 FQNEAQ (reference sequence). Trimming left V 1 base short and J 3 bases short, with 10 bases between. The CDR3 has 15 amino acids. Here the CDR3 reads CASSLGGQVKNIQYF. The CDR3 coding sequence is TGTGCCAGCAGCTTAGGGGGGCAAGTCAAAAACATTCAGTACTTC.

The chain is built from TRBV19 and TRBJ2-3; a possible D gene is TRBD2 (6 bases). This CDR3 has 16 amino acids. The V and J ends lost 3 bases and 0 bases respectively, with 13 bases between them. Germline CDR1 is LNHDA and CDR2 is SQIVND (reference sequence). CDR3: CASSIGLAASTDTQYF. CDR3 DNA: TGTGCCAGTAGTATTGGGTTAGCGGCTAGCACAGATACGCAGTATTTT.

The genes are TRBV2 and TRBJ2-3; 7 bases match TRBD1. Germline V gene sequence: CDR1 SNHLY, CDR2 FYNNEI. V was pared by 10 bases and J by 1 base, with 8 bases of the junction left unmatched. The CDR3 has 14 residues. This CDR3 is CATESTGRTDTQYF. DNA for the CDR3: TGTGCCACCGAGTCGACAGGGCGCACAGATACGCAGTATTTT.

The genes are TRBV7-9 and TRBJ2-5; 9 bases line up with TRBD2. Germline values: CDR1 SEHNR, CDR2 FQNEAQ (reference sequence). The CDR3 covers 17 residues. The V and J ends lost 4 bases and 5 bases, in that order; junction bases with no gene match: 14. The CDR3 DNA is TGTGCCAGCAGCTCCTCTAGCGGGACATCCGCCTCGGAGACCCAGTACTTC. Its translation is CASSSSSGTSASETQYF.

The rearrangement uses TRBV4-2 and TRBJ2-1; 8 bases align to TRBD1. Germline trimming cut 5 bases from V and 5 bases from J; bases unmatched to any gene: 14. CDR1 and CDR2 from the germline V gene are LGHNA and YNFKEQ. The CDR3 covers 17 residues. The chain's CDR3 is CASSSDRGVPTDNEQFF. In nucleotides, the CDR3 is TGTGCCAGCAGCTCCGACAGGGGAGTGCCTACGGACAATGAGCAGTTCTTC.

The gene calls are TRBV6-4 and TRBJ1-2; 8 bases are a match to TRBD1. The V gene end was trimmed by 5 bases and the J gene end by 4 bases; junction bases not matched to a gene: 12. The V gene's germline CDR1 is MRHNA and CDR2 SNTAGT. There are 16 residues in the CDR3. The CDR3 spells CASSPGQGTSLYGYTF. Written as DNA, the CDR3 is TGTGCCAGCAGTCCCGGACAGGGAACATCCCTCTATGGCTACACCTTC.

CDR3 DNA sequence: TGTGCCAGCAGCTTGACAGGGGACAATGAGCAGTTCTTC. It encodes CASSLTGDNEQFF. The chain is built from TRBV5-4 and TRBJ2-1, with 7 bases lining up with TRBD1. CDR3 length: 13 residues. Germline values: CDR1 SGHNT, CDR2 YYREEE (reference sequence). J gave up 5 bases and V 1 base, and 0 bases lay outside the gene matches.

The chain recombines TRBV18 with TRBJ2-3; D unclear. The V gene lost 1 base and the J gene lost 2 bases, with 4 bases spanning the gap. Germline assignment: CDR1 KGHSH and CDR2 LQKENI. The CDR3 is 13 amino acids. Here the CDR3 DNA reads TGTGCCAGCTCACCACTCTCCACAGATACGCAGTATTTT. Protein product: CASSPLSTDTQYF.

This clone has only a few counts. For the CDR3, the DNA is TGTGCCAGCAGTGAACCGGGAGGTCCCTACAATGAGCAGTTCTTC. This encodes CASSEPGGPYNEQFF. The rearrangement joins TRBV25-1 to TRBJ2-1; TRBD2 aligns across 7 bases. Trimming cost V 2 bases and J 2 bases; bases outside gene matches: 3. The CDR3 is 15 residues long. From germline, CDR1 is MGHDK and CDR2 SYGVNS.

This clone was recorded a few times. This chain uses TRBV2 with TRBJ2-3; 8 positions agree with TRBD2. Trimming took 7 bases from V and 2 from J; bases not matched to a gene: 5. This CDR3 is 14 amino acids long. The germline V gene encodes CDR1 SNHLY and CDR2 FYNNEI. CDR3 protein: CASKEREFTDTQYF. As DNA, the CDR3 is TGTGCCAGCAAGGAGCGGGAGTTCACAGATACGCAGTATTTT.

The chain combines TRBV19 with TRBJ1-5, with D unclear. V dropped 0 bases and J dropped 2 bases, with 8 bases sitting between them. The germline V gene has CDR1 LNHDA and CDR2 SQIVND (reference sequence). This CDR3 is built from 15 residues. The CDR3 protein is CASSIDGSGNQPQHF. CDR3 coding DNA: TGTGCCAGTAGTATAGATGGCTCAGGCAATCAGCCCCAGCATTTT.

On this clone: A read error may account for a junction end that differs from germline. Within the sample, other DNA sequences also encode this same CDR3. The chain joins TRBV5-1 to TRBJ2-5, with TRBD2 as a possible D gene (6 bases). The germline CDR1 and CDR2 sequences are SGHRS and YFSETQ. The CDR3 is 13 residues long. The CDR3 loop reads CAGAREWGETQYF. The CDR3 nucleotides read TGTGCCGGGGCTCGGGAGTGGGGAGAGACCCAGTACTTC.

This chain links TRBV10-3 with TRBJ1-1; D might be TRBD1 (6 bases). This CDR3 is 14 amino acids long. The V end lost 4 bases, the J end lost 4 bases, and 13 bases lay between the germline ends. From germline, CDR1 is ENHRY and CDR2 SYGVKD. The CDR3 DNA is TGTGCCATCAGTGTTAACAGGGCTGGCACTGAAGCTTTCTTT. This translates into CAISVNRAGTEAFF.

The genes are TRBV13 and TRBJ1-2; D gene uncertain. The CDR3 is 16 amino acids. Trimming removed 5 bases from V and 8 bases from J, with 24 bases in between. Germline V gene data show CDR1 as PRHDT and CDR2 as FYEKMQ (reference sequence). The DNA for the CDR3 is TGTGCCAGCAGCACACCCCTTATAAGCACCCGGGGAGGCTACACCTTC. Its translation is CASSTPLISTRGGYTF.

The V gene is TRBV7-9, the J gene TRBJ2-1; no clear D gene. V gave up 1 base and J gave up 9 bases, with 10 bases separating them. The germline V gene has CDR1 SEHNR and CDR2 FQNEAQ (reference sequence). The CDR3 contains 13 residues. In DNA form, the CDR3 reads TGTGCCAGCAGCTTAGGGAGCTCGACTGAGCAGTTCTTC. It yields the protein CASSLGSSTEQFF.

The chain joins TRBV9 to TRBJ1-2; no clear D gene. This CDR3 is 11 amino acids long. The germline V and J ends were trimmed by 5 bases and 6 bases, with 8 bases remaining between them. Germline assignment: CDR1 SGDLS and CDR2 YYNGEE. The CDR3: CASRRGNGYTF. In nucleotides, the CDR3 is TGTGCCAGCAGGAGAGGGAATGGCTACACCTTC.

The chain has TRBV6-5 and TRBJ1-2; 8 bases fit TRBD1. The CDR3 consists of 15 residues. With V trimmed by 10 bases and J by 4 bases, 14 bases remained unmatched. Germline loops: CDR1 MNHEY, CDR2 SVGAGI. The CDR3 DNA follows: TGTGCCATCAGGACAGGGACAGAGGTTAGCTATGGCTACACCTTC. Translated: CAIRTGTEVSYGYTF.

In nucleotides, the CDR3 is TGTGCCAGCAGCTTCTGGGGGGTCGGGGACACCATATATTTT. Translation gives CASSFWGVGDTIYF. The chain combines TRBV7-8 with TRBJ1-3; D possibly corresponds to TRBD1 (5 bases). V lost 3 bases to trimming and J lost 8 bases, with 14 bases between them. CDR1 and CDR2 (germline): SGHVS, FQNEAQ. This CDR3 comprises 14 residues.

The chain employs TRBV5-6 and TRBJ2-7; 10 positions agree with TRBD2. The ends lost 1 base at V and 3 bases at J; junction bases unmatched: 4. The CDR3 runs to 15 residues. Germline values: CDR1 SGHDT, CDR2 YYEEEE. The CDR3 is CASSLKLAGYYEQYF. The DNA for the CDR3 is TGTGCCAGCAGCTTGAAACTAGCGGGATACTACGAGCAGTACTTC.